The sample holds one count of the clone carrying this T cell receptor (beta chain). This CDR3 spans 13 amino acids. Looked up from germline, CDR1 is SGHTA and CDR2 is FQGNSA. Between the trimmed V and J ends, which lost 7 bases and 0 bases, there was a span of 6 bases. These data come from a study of CD8 T cells in Susac syndrome. Random hexamers primed reverse transcription of roughly 0.5 to 1 ug RNA. An immunoSEQ multiplex PCR generated amplified TCR beta CDR3 products spanning 54 Vbeta and 13 Jbeta. TCRdb called the immunoSEQ multiplex PCR reads again in MiXCR, with one record for every CDR3 protein. The table includes some 120,000 distinct CDR3 sequences, 90% to 95% detected once. Healthy donors constituted the controls, which were matched for age and sex. Both CD4+ and CD8+ T cells were negatively isolated, and TEMRA cells underwent FACS enrichment.

The sequencing input was CD4+ T cells from PBMCs. The chain links TRBV7-2 to TRBJ1-4; D is ambiguous. This TCR was sampled from a human donor in good health. The CDR3 loop is CASTVTTNEKLFF. The DNA of the CDR3 is TGTGCCAGCACGGTGACAACTAATGAAAAACTGTTTTTT.